Each of the 18 T cell receptor beta chains below was sequenced from the same sample in a study of graft-versus-host responses after intestinal transplantation. Their antigens remain unidentified. Only in-frame clones appear in the TCRdb table, and some are missing; sequencing was by immunoSEQ multiplex PCR. The sample shows approximately 130,000 clones, about 92% of them seen only once. The sequencing used unstimulated CD4+ T cells sorted from spleen or lymph node cells, collected before intestinal transplant. Source of these receptors: a human donor who received an intestinal transplant.

V usage is TRBV18 and J usage is TRBJ1-1, with TRBD1 matching 7 bases. The CDR3 length is 18 residues. Per germline, CDR1 KGHSH and CDR2 LQKENI. V gave up 1 base and J gave up 1 base; unmatched junction bases: 12. DNA for the CDR3: TGTGCCAGCTCACCACGGGCGGCGATTGGGACAGCGAACACTGAAGCTTTCTTT. This gives the protein CASSPRAAIGTANTEAFF.

The chain joins TRBV7-9 to TRBJ1-2; 7 bases are shared with TRBD1. J gave up 5 bases and V 1 base, and 4 bases lay outside the gene matches. The CDR3 is 14 residues long. Germline lookup yields CDR1 SEHNR and CDR2 FQNEAQ (reference sequence). The CDR3 loop reads CASSLVRGDYGYTF. The CDR3 coding sequence is TGTGCCAGCAGCTTAGTCAGGGGGGATTATGGCTACACCTTC.

The V gene is TRBV2, the J gene TRBJ2-1; D is unclear. This CDR3 region has 11 residues. V was shortened by 7 bases and J by 7 bases, with 8 bases between the two germline ends. In germline, CDR1 is SNHLY, CDR2 FYNNEI. The CDR3 sequence: CASKPLNEQFF. Written as DNA, the CDR3 is TGTGCCAGCAAGCCCTTGAATGAGCAGTTCTTC.

Worth noting for this clone: This sample includes further DNA sequences coding for the same CDR3. CDR3: CASSNRDRGNYGYTF. CDR3 nucleotide sequence: TGTGCCAGCAGTAATCGGGACAGGGGGAACTATGGCTACACCTTC. This chain connects TRBV6-1 to TRBJ1-2, with 11 positions matching TRBD1. V shed 5 bases and J 2 bases; nucleotides not matched to a gene: 4. The CDR3 is made up of 15 amino acids. CDR1 MNHNS and CDR2 SASEGT come from the germline V gene.

This chain uses TRBV6-4 with TRBJ1-6, with D maybe TRBD1 (5 bases). The CDR3 contains 13 residues. From germline, CDR1 is MRHNA and CDR2 SNTAGT. V lost 3 bases to trimming and J lost 8 bases, with 8 bases between them. CDR3 residues: CASSEQADSPLHF. In nucleotides, the CDR3 is TGTGCCAGCAGTGAACAGGCGGATTCACCCCTCCACTTT.

The V gene is TRBV18, the J gene TRBJ1-4; D is uncertain. The V gene lost 2 bases and the J gene lost 4 bases, with 8 bases spanning the gap. Germline assignment: CDR1 KGHSH and CDR2 LQKENI. The CDR3 is 14 residues long. The chain's CDR3 is CASSPGGYNEKLFF. The CDR3 DNA sequence: TGTGCCAGCTCACCAGGAGGATATAATGAAAAACTGTTTTTT.

This chain links TRBV29-1 with TRBJ1-1; TRBD1 might be the D (5 bases). The V gene lost 8 bases and the J gene lost 4 bases, with 14 bases spanning the gap. The CDR3 runs to 12 residues. Germline V CDR1 and CDR2: SQVTM, ANQGSEA. The CDR3 bases are TGCAGCTCCCTTTTTGGGGGCACTGAAGCTTTCTTT. This translates into CSSLFGGTEAFF.

The J gene is TRBJ1-1, the V gene TRBV7-3, with a weak D call TRBD1 (5 bases). CDR3 length: 13 residues. Germline lookup yields CDR1 SGHTA and CDR2 FQGTGA. Deletions cut 2 bases from V and 3 bases from J, with 7 bases between. The CDR3 DNA is TGTGCCAGCAGCTTACAAGGGGACACTGAAGCTTTCTTT. It encodes CASSLQGDTEAFF.

The chain recombines TRBV7-2 with TRBJ2-7; no clear D. The germline V gene encodes CDR1 SGHTA and CDR2 FQGNSA. Deletions cut 2 bases from V and 0 bases from J, with 5 bases between. CDR3 length equals 13 residues. The chain's CDR3 is CASSLPTSYEQYF. CDR3 DNA sequence: TGTGCCAGCAGCTTACCGACCTCCTACGAGCAGTACTTC.

The chain carries TRBV4-2 and TRBJ1-6, with D tentatively TRBD1 (5 bases). Trimming stripped 1 base from V and 0 bases from J, with 16 bases between. CDR1 and CDR2 from the germline V gene are LGHNA and YNFKEQ. The CDR3 sequence is 19 residues long. This chain's CDR3 is CASSQVRDGYSSYNSPLHF. The CDR3, as DNA: TGTGCCAGCAGCCAAGTACGGGACGGCTACAGCTCCTATAATTCACCCCTCCACTTT.

The rearrangement joins TRBV7-9 to TRBJ2-5; unclear D gene. Trimming removed 5 bases from V and 4 bases from J, with 8 bases in between. CDR3 length: 12 amino acids. Germline V gives CDR1 SEHNR, CDR2 FQNEAQ (reference sequence). CDR3 amino acids: CASSPRGETQYF. CDR3 coding DNA: TGTGCCAGCAGCCCCCGCGGAGAGACCCAGTACTTC.

The chain employs TRBV27 and TRBJ2-5; D tentatively fits TRBD1 or TRBD2 (6 bases each). The CDR3 is 16 residues long. Germline-derived CDR1 and CDR2 are MNHEY and SMNVEV (reference sequence). V lost 2 bases to trimming and J lost 0 bases, with 13 bases between them. The DNA for the CDR3 is TGTGCCAGCAGTTTAATGGGGGGCATAAACCAAGAGACCCAGTACTTC. Translated: CASSLMGGINQETQYF.

The gene calls are TRBV6-1 and TRBJ2-2; 10 bases match TRBD2. The germline CDR1 and CDR2 sequences are MNHNS and SASEGT. V shed 4 bases, J shed 2 bases, and the junction held 4 bases outside the gene matches. The CDR3 loop spans 16 amino acids. DNA of the CDR3: TGTGCCAGCAGTGCAGCGGGGGGGCGAAACACCGGGGAGCTGTTTTTT. Its translation: CASSAAGGRNTGELFF.

The rearrangement joins TRBV29-1 to TRBJ1-1, with TRBD1 matching 9 bases. Germline trimming cut 7 bases from V and 0 bases from J; bases unmatched to any gene: 6. The CDR3 is 14 residues long. Germline-derived CDR1 and CDR2 are SQVTM and ANQGSEA. The CDR3 nucleotides are TGCAGCGGGTCCGGGACAGGGATGAACACTGAAGCTTTCTTT. It is translated as CSGSGTGMNTEAFF.

The DNA for the CDR3 is TGTGCCAGCTCACCGGACAGGGGCGGCCCCTACGAGCAGTACTTC. It codes for CASSPDRGGPYEQYF. The V call is TRBV18, the J call TRBJ2-7; 9 bases fit TRBD1. Per the germline V gene, CDR1 is KGHSH and CDR2 is LQKENI. This CDR3 is built from 15 residues. V gave up 3 bases and J gave up 2 bases; unmatched junction bases: 5. Based on the CDR3 plus reference TRBV18 and TRBJ2-7, the full variable domain is NAGVMQNPRHLVRRRGQEARLRCSPMKGHSHVYWYRQLPEEGLKFMVYLQKENIIDESGMPKERFSAEFPKEGPSILRIQQVVRGDSAAYFCASSPDRGGPYEQYFGPGTRLTVT.

This clone was recorded only once. The rearrangement uses TRBV18 and TRBJ2-1, with a possible D match to TRBD1 (6 bases). Germline CDR1 and CDR2: KGHSH and LQKENI. The CDR3 sequence is 16 residues long. Trimming shortened V by 6 bases and J by 12 bases, and 27 bases separated the two germline ends. CDR3 sequence: CASSRTTGTLGIGQFF. The CDR3 nucleotides are TGTGCCAGCTCTCGCACGACCGGGACACTGGGAATTGGGCAGTTCTTC.

This clone was found once. The V call is TRBV11-3, the J call TRBJ2-7; tentatively, D is TRBD1 or TRBD2 (5 bases each). V dropped 5 bases and J dropped 2 bases, with 16 bases sitting between them. The length of the CDR3 is 15 residues. Germline V CDR1 and CDR2: SGHNT, YENEEA. This chain's CDR3 is CASSPSGGLAYEQYF. CDR3 bases: TGTGCCAGCAGCCCCTCTGGGGGTTTGGCCTACGAGCAGTACTTC.

The chain links TRBV19 to TRBJ1-5, with 8 bases aligning to TRBD1. CDR1 and CDR2 from the germline V gene are LNHDA and SQIVND (reference sequence). V trimming: 4 bases; J trimming: 4 bases; junction bases outside the gene matches: 6. The CDR3 has 15 amino acids. CDR3 loop: CASSRTGSWNQPQHF. CDR3 coding DNA: TGTGCCAGTAGTAGGACAGGGTCGTGGAATCAGCCCCAGCATTTT.